The TCR beta chain described here comes from a study of blood T cell repertoires in COVID-19 (dated by TCRdb to the early 2020s). Some background on the complete study: Samples covering the acute and convalescent phases of COVID-19 were provided by collaborators in the United States, Italy and Spain. The prospective study material was composed of cDNA or gDNA derived from T cells, B-cell-depleted T cells, or PBMCs. Deeply sampled blood TCRbeta repertoires from subjects exposed to, actively infected with, or recovered from COVID-19 were included in the dataset. The repertoires were released in a freely available public database meant as a resource for research on the immune response to SARS-CoV-2. The samples were drawn from two sources: the first 160 participants of the ongoing ImmuneRACE study, and approximately 1,300 subjects contributed by 6 global collaborators. Nearly every sample came with metadata listing a de-identified subject ID, COVID-19 status, age in years and sex. HLA class I and class II types, where available, came from metadata supplied by the sample provider rather than from assay-based typing. The investigation overall reported the following: The amount of clinical and demographic metadata varied by source and participant and was provided uncurated.

The immunoSEQ Assay, a bias-controlled multiplex PCR, was used to amplify TCRbeta CDR3 regions from genomic DNA. On the authors' methods: Within the assay, amplification of reference gene primers was used to estimate how many nucleated cells each sample contained. Sequence reads were collapsed and filtered to measure the absolute abundance of every unique TCRbeta CDR3 rearrangement. For each sample, productive Simpson clonality was calculated by taking the square root of Simpson's diversity index across productive rearrangements. TCRdb carries this immuneACCESS record with in-frame sequences only. Its versions omit some clonotypes, under half of them owing to an unresolved V gene in the studies checked, with the rest unexplained. V, J and clone size reflect that table, while D and trimming were determined from the DNA. A total of about 190,000 clones appear in this sample, over 75% of them only once. The ten largest clones represent 12% of the sample.

Only one count was recorded for this clone. The specificity of this receptor is unknown. No base quality information exists; no much larger clone differs at one position. Collaborating institutions collected whole blood in K2EDTA tubes following their own protocols. For TCRbeta analysis, collaborators shipped samples as frozen whole blood, isolated PBMCs, or DNA extracted from either of those sample types. Trimming accounts for 4 bases at V and 5 bases at J, while the number of junction bases matched to no gene is 7. Spanning cysteine to phenylalanine, the CDR3 consists of 14 amino acids. Just CDR3 DNA is preserved here, 42 bases in frame from base 1. Looking up the germline V gene yields CDR1 SGDLS and CDR2 YYNGEE.

Sequenced: peripheral blood. The V and J segments used are TRBV9 and TRBJ2-7, and TRBD2 matches 9 of the central bases. The origin of this receptor is a woman in her forties or fifties with acute or convalescent COVID-19. The DNA is TGTGCCAGCAGCCCAGGGACTAGCTACGACGAGCAGTACTTC. Translated, it reads CASSPGTSYDEQYF.